Below, 4 T cell receptor beta chains from the same sample are listed, as sequenced in a study of OX40 agonist ivuxolimab in advanced cancers. Generated by immunoSEQ multiplex PCR, the TCRdb table keeps only in-frame clones and is missing some. The sample has about 55,000 clones; 89% are singletons. This specimen was CD4+ or CD8+ T cells sorted from blood, taken in a trial of the OX40 agonist ivuxolimab. These receptors all stem from an adult with an advanced solid tumor such as melanoma, head and neck, liver or kidney cancer.

The chain joins TRBV6-1 to TRBJ1-1, with D perhaps matching TRBD1 (5 bases). CDR3 length: 12 residues. The germline V gene encodes CDR1 MNHNS and CDR2 SASEGT. V lost 8 bases to trimming and J lost 4 bases, with 11 bases between them. The CDR3 coding sequence is TGTGCCAGCGGGGGGGTGGGCACTGAAGCTTTCTTT. Translating it yields CASGGVGTEAFF.

V is TRBV7-9 and J is TRBJ2-1; 10 positions agree with TRBD2. V trimming: 4 bases; J trimming: 9 bases; junction bases outside the gene matches: 6. The CDR3 consists of 14 residues. The germline V gene encodes CDR1 SEHNR and CDR2 FQNEAQ (reference sequence). CDR3 DNA: TGTGCCAGCAGCTCGCTAGCGGGAGTGTTTGAGCAGTTCTTC. Its protein product is CASSSLAGVFEQFF.

V gene TRBV4-3 combines with J gene TRBJ2-2; tentatively, D is TRBD1 (5 bases). This CDR3 is built from 15 residues. Trimming removed 0 bases from V and 5 bases from J, with 10 bases in between. Per the germline V gene, CDR1 is LGHNA and CDR2 is YSLEER. In nucleotides, the CDR3 is TGCGCCAGCAGCCAAGATAAAAGGGGAACCGGGGAGCTGTTTTTT. It translates to CASSQDKRGTGELFF.

The chain uses TRBV6-4 and TRBJ1-5; TRBD1 agrees at 8 bases. The V segment lost 10 bases and the J segment 10 bases; nucleotides outside the gene matches: 15. Germline V gives CDR1 MRHNA, CDR2 SNTAGT. The CDR3 is 14 amino acids. Here the CDR3 DNA reads TGTGCCACCGAACAGGGGGGCTCCGGTCCACCCCAGCATTTT. Translated: CATEQGGSGPPQHF.